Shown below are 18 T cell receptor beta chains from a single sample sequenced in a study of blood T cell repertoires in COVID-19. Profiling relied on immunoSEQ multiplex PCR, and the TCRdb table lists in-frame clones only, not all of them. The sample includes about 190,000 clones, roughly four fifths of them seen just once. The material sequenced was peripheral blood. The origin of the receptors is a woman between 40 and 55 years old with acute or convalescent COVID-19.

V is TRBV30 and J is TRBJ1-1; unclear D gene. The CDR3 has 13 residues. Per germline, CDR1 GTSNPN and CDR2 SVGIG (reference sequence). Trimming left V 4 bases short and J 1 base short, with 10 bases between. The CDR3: CAWTLWQNTEAFF. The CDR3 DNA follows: TGTGCCTGGACGTTGTGGCAGAACACTGAAGCTTTCTTT. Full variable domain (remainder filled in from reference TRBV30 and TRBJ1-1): SQTIHQWPATLVQPVGSPLSLECTVEGTSNPNLYWYRQAAGRGLQLLFYSVGIGQISSEVPQNLSASRPQDRQFILSSKKLLLSDSGFYLCAWTLWQNTEAFFGQGTRLTVV.

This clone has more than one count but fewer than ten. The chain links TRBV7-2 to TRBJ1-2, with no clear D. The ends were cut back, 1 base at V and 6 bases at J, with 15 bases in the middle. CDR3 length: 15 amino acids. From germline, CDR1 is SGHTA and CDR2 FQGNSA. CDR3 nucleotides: TGTGCCAGCAGCTTAGGTGCAGGCCATCCGGATGGCTACACCTTC. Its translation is CASSLGAGHPDGYTF.

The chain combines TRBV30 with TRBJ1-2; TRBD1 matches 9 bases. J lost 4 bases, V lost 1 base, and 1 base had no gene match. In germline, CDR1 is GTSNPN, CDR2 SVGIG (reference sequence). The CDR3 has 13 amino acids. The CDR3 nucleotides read TGTGCCTGGAGTGCGACAGGGGGCTATGGCTACACCTTC. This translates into CAWSATGGYGYTF. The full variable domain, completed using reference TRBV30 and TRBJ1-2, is SQTIHQWPATLVQPVGSPLSLECTVEGTSNPNLYWYRQAAGRGLQLLFYSVGIGQISSEVPQNLSASRPQDRQFILSSKKLLLSDSGFYLCAWSATGGYGYTFGSGTRLTVV.

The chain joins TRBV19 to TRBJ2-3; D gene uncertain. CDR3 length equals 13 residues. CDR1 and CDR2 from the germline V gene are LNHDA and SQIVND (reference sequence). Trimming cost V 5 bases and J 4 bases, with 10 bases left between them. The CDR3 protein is CASSDARSDTQYF. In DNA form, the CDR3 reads TGTGCCAGTAGTGACGCCAGGTCAGATACGCAGTATTTT.

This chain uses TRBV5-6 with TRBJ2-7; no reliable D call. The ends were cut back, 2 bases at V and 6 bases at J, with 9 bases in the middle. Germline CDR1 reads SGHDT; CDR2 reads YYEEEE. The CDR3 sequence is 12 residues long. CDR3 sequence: CASSFVTGEQYF. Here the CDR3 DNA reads TGTGCCAGCAGCTTTGTCACGGGCGAGCAGTACTTC.

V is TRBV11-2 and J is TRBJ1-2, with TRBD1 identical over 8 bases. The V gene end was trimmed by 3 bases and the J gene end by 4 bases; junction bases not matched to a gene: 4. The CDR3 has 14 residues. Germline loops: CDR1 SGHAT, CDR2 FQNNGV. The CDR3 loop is CASSFGQGPYGYTF. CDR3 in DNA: TGTGCCAGCAGCTTCGGACAGGGCCCCTATGGCTACACCTTC.

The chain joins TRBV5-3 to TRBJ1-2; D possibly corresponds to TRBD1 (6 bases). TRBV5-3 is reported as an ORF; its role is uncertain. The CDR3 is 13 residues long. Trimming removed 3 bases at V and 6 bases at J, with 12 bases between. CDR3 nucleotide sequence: TGTGCCAGAAGCTGCCAGGGGAAGGATGGCTACACCTTC. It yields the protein CARSCQGKDGYTF.

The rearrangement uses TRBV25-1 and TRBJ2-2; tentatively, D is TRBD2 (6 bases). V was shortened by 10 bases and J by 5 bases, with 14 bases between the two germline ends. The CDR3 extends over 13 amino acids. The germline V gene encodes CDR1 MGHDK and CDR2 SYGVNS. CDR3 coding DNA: TGTGCCACCCGGGACTTTGGTACCGGGGAGCTGTTTTTT. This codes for CATRDFGTGELFF.

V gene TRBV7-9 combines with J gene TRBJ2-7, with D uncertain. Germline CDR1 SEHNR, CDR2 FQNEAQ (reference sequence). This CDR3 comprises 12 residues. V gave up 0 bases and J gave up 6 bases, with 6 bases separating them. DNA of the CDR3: TGTGCCAGCAGCTTAGCCCCGCGCGAGCAGTACTTC. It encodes CASSLAPREQYF.

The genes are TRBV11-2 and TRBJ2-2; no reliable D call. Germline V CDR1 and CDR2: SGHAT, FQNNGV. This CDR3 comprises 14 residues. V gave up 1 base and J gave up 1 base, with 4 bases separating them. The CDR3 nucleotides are TGTGCCAGCAGCTTAGCACAGAACACCGGGGAGCTGTTTTTT. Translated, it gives CASSLAQNTGELFF.

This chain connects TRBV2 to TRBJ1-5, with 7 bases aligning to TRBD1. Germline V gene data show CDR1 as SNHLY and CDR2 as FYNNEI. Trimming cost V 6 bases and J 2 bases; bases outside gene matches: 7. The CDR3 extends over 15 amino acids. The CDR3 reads CASRQGFNGNQPQHF. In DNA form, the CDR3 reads TGTGCCAGCAGACAGGGGTTTAATGGCAATCAGCCCCAGCATTTT.

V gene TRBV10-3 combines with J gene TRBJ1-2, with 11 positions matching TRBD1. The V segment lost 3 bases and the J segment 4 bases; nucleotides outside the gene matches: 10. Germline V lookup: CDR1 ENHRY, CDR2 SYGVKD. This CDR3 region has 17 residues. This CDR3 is CAISEGGQGGFGYGYTF. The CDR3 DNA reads TGTGCCATCAGTGAAGGGGGACAGGGGGGATTTGGCTATGGCTACACCTTC.

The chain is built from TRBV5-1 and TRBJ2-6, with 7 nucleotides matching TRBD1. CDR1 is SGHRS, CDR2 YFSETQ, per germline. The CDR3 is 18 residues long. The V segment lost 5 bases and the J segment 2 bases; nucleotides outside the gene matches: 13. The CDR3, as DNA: TGCGCCAGCAGGGGTCGACAGGGATTCGGGGCTGGGGCCAACGTCCTGACTTTC. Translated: CASRGRQGFGAGANVLTF.

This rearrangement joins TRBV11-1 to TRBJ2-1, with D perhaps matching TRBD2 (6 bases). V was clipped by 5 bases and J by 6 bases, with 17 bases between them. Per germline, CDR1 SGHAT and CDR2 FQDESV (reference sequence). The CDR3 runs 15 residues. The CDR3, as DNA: TGTGCCAGCAGCCCCCCCGCGGGGCCCACCAATGAGCAGTTCTTC. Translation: CASSPPAGPTNEQFF.

The CDR3 protein is CATSRDAGGADTQYF. The CDR3 region has the DNA TGTGCCACCAGCAGAGATGCGGGAGGAGCAGATACGCAGTATTTT. This chain uses TRBV15 with TRBJ2-3, with TRBD2 identical over 8 bases. This CDR3 has 15 amino acids. Germline values: CDR1 LNHNV, CDR2 YYDKDF (reference sequence). V dropped 0 bases and J dropped 4; count of bases not matched to a gene: 3.

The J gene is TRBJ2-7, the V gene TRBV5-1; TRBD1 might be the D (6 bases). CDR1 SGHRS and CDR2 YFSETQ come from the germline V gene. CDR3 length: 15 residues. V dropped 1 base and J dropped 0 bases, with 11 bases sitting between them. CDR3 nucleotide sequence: TGCGCCAGCAGCTTGTTGGGGACATCCTCCTACGAGCAGTACTTC. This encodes CASSLLGTSSYEQYF.

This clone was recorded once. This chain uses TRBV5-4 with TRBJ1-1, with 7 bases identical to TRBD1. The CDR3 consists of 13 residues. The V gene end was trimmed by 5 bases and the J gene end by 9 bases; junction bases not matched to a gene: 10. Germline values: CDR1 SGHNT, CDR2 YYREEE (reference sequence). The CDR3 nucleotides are TGTGCCAGCAGGGACGGGACAGTTACCAAAGCTTTCTTT. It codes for CASRDGTVTKAFF.

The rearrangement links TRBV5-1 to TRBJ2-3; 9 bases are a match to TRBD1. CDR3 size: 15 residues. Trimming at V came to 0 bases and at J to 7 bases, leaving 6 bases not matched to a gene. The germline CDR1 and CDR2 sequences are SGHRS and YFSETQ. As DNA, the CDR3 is TGCGCCAGCAGCTTGGGCTCCGGGACAGGGAATACGCAGTATTTT. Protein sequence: CASSLGSGTGNTQYF. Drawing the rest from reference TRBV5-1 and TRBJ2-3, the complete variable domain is KAGVTQTPRYLIKTRGQQVTLSCSPISGHRSVSWYQQTPGQGLQFLFEYFSETQRNKGNFPGRFSGRQFSNSRSEMNVSTLELGDSALYLCASSLGSGTGNTQYFGPGTRLTVL.